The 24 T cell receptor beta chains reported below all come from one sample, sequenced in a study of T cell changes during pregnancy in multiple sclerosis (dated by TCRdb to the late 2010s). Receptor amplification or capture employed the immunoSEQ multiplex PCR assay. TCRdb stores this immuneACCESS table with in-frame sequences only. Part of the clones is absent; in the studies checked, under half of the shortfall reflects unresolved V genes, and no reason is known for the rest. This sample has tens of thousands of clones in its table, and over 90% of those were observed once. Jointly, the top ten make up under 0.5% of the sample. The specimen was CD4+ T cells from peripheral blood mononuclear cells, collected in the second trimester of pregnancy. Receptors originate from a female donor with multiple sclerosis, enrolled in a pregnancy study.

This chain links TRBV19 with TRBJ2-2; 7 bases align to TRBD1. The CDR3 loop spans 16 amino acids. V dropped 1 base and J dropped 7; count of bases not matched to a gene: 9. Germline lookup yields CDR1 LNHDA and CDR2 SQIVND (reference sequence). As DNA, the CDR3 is TGTGCCAGTAGTATAGGAGGGGGCCGCCCGGGCGGGGAGCTGTTTTTT. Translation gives CASSIGGGRPGGELFF.

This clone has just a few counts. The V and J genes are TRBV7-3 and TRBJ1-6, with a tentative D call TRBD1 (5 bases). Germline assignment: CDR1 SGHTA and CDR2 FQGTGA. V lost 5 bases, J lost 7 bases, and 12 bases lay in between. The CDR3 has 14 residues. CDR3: CASSKQGVNSPLHF. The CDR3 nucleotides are TGTGCCAGCAGCAAACAAGGGGTCAATTCACCCCTCCACTTT.

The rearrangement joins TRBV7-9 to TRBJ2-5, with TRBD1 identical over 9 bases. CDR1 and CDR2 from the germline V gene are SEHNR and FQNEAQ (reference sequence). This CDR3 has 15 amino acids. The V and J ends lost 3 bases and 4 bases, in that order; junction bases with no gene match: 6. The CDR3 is CASSFGDREGETQYF. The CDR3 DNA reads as TGTGCCAGCAGCTTCGGGGACAGGGAGGGAGAGACCCAGTACTTC.

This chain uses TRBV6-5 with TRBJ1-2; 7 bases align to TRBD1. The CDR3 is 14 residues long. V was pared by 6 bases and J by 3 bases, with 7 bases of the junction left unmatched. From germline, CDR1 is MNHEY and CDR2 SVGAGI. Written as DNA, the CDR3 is TGTGCCAGCAGGCGACAGGGCGGGCACTATGGCTACACCTTC. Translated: CASRRQGGHYGYTF.

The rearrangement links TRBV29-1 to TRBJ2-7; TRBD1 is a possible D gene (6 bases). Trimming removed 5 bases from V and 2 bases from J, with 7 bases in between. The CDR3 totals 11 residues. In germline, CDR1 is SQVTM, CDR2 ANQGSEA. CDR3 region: CSVTGTYEQYF. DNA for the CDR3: TGCAGCGTTACAGGGACCTACGAGCAGTACTTC.

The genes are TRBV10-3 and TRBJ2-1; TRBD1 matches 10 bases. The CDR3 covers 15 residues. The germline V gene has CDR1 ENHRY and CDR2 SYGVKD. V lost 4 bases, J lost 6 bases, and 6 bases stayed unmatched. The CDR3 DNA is TGTGCCATCAGTGCAACCGGACAGGGGGGCAATGAGCAGTTCTTC. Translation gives CAISATGQGGNEQFF.

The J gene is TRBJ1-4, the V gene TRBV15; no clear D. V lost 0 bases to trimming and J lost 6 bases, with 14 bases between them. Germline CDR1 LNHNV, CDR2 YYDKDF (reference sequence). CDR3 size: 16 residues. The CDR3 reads CATSRDSWGSDEKLFF. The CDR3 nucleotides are TGTGCCACCAGCAGAGACTCGTGGGGTAGCGATGAAAAACTGTTTTTT.

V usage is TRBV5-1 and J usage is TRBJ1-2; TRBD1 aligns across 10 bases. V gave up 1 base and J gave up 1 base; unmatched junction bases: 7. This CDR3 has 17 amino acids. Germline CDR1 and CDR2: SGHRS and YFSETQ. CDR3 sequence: CASSLSLDRGLNYGYTF. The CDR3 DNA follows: TGCGCCAGCAGCTTGAGTCTCGACAGGGGGCTTAACTATGGCTACACCTTC.

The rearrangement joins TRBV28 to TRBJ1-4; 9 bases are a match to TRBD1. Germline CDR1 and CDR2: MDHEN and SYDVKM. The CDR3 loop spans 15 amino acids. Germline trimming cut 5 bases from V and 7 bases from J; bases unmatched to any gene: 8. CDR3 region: CASSGAGQGVEKLFF. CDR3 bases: TGTGCCAGCAGTGGCGCGGGACAGGGAGTTGAAAAACTGTTTTTT.

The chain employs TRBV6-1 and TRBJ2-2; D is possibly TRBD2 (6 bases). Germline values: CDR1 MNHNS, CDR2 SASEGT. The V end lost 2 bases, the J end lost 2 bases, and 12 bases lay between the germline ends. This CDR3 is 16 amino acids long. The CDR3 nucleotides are TGTGCCAGCAGTGAAATCGCGGGATACAACACCGGGGAGCTGTTTTTT. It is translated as CASSEIAGYNTGELFF.

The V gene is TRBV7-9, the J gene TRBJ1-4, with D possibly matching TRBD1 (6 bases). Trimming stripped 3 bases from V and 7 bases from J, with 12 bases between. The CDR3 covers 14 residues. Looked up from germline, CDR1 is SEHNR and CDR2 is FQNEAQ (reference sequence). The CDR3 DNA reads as TGTGCCAGCAGCTTCCGAGGGGGTGGTGAAAAACTGTTTTTT. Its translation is CASSFRGGGEKLFF.

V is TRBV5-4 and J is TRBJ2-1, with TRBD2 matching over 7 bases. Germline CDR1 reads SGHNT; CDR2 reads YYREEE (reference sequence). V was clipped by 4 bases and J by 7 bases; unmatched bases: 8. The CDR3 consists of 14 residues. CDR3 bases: TGTGCCAGCAGCACCCGACTAGCAAGGAATGAGCAGTTCTTC. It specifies CASSTRLARNEQFF.

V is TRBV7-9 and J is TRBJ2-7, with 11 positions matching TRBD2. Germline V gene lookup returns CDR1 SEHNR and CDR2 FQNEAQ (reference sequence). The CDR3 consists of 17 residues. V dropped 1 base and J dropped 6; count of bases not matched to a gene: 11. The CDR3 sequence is CASSLVGTSGAPREQYF. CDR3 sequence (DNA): TGTGCCAGCAGCTTAGTGGGGACTAGCGGAGCCCCTCGCGAGCAGTACTTC.

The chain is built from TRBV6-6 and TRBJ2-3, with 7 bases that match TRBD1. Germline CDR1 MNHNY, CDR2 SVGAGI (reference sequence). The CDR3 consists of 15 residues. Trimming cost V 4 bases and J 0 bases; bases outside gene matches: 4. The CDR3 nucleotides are TGTGCCAGCAGTTCTCCGGGACAGAGCACAGATACGCAGTATTTT. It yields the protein CASSSPGQSTDTQYF.

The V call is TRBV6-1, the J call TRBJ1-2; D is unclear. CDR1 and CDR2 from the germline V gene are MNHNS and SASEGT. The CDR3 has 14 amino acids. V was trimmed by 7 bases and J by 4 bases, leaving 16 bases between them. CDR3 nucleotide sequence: TGTGCCAGCACTAAGGGAGATGCGGGCTATGGCTACACCTTC. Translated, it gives CASTKGDAGYGYTF.

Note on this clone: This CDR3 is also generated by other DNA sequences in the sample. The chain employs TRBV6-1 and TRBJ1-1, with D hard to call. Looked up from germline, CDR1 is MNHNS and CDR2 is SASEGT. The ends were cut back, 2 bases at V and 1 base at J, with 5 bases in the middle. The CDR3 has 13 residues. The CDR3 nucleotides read TGTGCCAGCAGTGAACGCGGGAACACTGAAGCTTTCTTT. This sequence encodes CASSERGNTEAFF.

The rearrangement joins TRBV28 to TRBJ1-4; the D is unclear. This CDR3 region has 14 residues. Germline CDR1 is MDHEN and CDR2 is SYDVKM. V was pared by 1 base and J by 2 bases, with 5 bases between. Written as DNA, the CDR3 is TGTGCCAGCAGTTTATCGGGTACTAATGAAAAACTGTTTTTT. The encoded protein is CASSLSGTNEKLFF.

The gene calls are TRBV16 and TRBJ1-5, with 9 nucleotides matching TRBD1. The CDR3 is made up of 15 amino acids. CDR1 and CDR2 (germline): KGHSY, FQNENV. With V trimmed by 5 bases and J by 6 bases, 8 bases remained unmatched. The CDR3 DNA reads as TGTGCCAGCAGCGATTCAGGGACAGGGCTTCAGCCCCAGCATTTT. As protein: CASSDSGTGLQPQHF. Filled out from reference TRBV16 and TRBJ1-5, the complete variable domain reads GEEVAQTPKHLVRGEGQKAKLYCAPIKGHSYVFWYQQVLKNEFKFLISFQNENVFDETGMPKERFSAKCLPNSPCSLEIQATKLEDSAVYFCASSDSGTGLQPQHFGDGTRLSIL.

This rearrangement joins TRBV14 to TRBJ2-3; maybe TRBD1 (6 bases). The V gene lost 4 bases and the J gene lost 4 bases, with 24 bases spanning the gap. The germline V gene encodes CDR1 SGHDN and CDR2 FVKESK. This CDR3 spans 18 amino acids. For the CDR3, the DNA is TGTGCCAGCAGCCGAGCTAGGACAGAGTCTGGTCTGGCAGATACGCAGTATTTT. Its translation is CASSRARTESGLADTQYF. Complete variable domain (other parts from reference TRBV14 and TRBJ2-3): EAGVTQFPSHSVIEKGQTVTLRCDPISGHDNLYWYRRVMGKEIKFLLHFVKESKQDESGMPNNRFLAERTGGTYSTLKVQPAELEDSGVYFCASSRARTESGLADTQYFGPGTRLTVL.

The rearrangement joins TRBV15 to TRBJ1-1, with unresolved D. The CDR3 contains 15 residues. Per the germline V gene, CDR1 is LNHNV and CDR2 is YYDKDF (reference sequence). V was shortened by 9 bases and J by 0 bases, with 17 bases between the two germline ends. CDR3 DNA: TGTGCCACGGGGAGTAGGAAGCTCATGAACACTGAAGCTTTCTTT. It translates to CATGSRKLMNTEAFF.

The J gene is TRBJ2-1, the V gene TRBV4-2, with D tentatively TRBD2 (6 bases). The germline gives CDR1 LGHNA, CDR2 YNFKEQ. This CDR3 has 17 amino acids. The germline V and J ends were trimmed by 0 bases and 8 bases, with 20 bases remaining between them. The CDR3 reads CASSQEGLARRGDEQFF. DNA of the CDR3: TGTGCCAGCAGCCAAGAGGGGTTAGCCCGGCGGGGTGATGAGCAGTTCTTC.

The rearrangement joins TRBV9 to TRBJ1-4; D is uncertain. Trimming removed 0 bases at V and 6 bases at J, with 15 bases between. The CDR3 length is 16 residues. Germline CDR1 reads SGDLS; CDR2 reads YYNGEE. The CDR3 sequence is CASSVGPITNDEKLFF. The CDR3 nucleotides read TGTGCCAGCAGCGTAGGACCCATCACTAATGATGAAAAACTGTTTTTT.

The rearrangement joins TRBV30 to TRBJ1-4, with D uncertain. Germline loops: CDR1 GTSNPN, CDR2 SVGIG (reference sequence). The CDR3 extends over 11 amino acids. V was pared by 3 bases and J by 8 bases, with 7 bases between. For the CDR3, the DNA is TGTGCCTGGAGGGCGGAGGAAAAACTGTTTTTT. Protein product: CAWRAEEKLFF. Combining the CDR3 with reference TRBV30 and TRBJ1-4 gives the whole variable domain SQTIHQWPATLVQPVGSPLSLECTVEGTSNPNLYWYRQAAGRGLQLLFYSVGIGQISSEVPQNLSASRPQDRQFILSSKKLLLSDSGFYLCAWRAEEKLFFGSGTQLSVL.

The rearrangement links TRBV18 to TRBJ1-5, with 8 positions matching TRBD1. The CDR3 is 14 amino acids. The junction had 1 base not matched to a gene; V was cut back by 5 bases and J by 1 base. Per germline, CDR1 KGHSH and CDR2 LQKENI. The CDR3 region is CASSTGGSNQPQHF. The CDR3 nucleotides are TGTGCCAGCTCAACAGGGGGGAGCAATCAGCCCCAGCATTTT.